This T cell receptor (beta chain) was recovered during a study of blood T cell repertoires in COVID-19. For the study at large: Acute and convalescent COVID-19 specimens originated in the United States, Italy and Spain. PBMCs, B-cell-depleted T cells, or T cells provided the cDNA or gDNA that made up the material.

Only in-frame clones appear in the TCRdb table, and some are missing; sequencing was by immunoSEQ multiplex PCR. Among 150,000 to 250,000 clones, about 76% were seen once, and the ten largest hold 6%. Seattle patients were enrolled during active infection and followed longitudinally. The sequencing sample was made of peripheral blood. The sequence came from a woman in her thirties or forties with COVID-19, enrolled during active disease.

The CDR3 DNA reads TGTGCCAGCTCATCTAGCACAGATACGCAGTATTTT. This sequence encodes CASSSSTDTQYF. The V gene is TRBV18, the J gene TRBJ2-3, with unresolved D. The CDR3 is 12 residues long. The germline CDR1 and CDR2 sequences are KGHSH and LQKENI. V was cut by 5 bases and J by 0 bases, with 3 bases left in between.